This TCR beta chain was recorded in a study of cytotoxic CD8 clonotypes in ibrutinib-treated CLL. Sequencing sought depths of 1 in 200,000 to 1 in 1 million T cells. Only in-frame clones appear in the TCRdb table, and some are missing; sequencing was by immunoSEQ multiplex PCR. The profile shows around 70,000 clones, over 75% of them singletons. This clone was seen a few times. From germline, CDR1 is GTSNPN and CDR2 SVGIG (reference sequence). With 0 bases removed from V and 2 bases from J, the gap between germline ends came to 7 bases. The length of the CDR3 is 14 residues. The chain combines TRBV30 with TRBJ1-4; D gene unclear. The sequence was collected from a human donor with chronic lymphocytic leukemia. Sequences were derived from PBMCs, sampled at disease progression, from a patient treated with ibrutinib. Here the CDR3 reads CAWSVGGTNEKLFF. As DNA, the CDR3 is TGTGCCTGGAGTGTGGGAGGGACTAATGAAAAACTGTTTTTT.